This T cell receptor (beta chain) comes out of a study of technical replicates of blood from a handful of donors. The V and J ends lost 4 bases and 5 bases respectively, with 12 bases between them. This CDR3 comprises 13 residues. Germline lookup yields CDR1 SGHDT and CDR2 YYEEEE. The data were produced by immunoSEQ multiplex PCR, yet TCRdb's version contains in-frame clones alone and is incomplete. The data contain around 77,000 clones, over 85% of them singletons. The receptor was isolated from a human donor in good health. Sequencing input: T cells isolated from PBMCs. This rearrangement joins TRBV5-6 to TRBJ1-2, with D perhaps matching TRBD1 (5 bases). The CDR3 sequence is CASSLTQGYGYTF. CDR3 sequence (DNA): TGTGCCAGCAGCCTCACTCAGGGTTATGGCTACACCTTC.